This TCR beta chain was observed in a study of shared clonotypes between healthy human individuals. Only a few counts were recorded for this clone. Its antigen is undetermined. There were only Caucasian adults among the donors, and all lived in Nashville, Tennessee. DNA at around 190 ng, roughly 27,000 T cell genomes, went into sorted-subset replicate PCRs. Sequencing was performed with immunoSEQ multiplex PCR; in TCRdb, only in-frame clones are kept and a portion is missing. Of roughly 1 million clones listed, under 80% are singletons. Study-level points and caveats: Generation probability values for non-shared clonotypes were lower than those for clonotypes shared by all four donors. A handful of donors showed sharing of around 5% of naive CD4 clonotypes.

This CDR3 is built from 14 residues. Germline V gene sequence: CDR1 SNHLY, CDR2 FYNNEI. The germline V and J ends were trimmed by 9 bases and 4 bases, with 16 bases remaining between them. The source is a man younger than 35 in good health. The sequencing input was memory CD4+ T cells sorted from blood. Sample subset: CD45RA-negative fraction. The chain is built from TRBV2 and TRBJ2-1; D is uncertain. The CDR3 sequence: CASGVSWTYNEQFF. CDR3 sequence (DNA): TGTGCCAGTGGGGTCAGCTGGACGTACAATGAGCAGTTCTTC.